This T cell receptor (beta chain) was recovered during a study of HIV-infected children after antiretroviral therapy interruption. About the study: Interruption-arm samples span weeks 0, 12, interruption end (24 or 48), and about 3 years post-study.

The treatment: PENTA 11 planned treatment interruption arm or continuous ART arm. Naive CD4+ CD45RA+ CD45RO- T cells were sorted from thawed PBMCs. Trimming cost V 1 base and J 0 bases, with 10 bases left between them. CDR1 and CDR2 (germline): GTSNPN, SVGIG (reference sequence). CDR3 length: 15 amino acids. This clonotype was counted ten times or more. The TCR library was built from RNA with a 3' RACE protocol and unique molecular identifiers. TCRdb recomputed calls from the 3' RACE reads with MiXCR, one row per CDR3 protein. The sample contains about 83,000 distinct CDR3 sequences, under 8% of which appear only once.

This chain uses TRBV30 with TRBJ2-1; D is undetermined. This material consisted of CD45RA+ CD4+ T cells from PBMCs, pooled from several time points, taken from a donor given antiretroviral therapy, either interrupted or continuous. Subset defined: naive CD4+ CD45RA+ CD45RO- T cells. The receptor was derived from a pool of human donors with HIV. CDR3: CAWSEDGSSYNEQFF. As DNA, the CDR3 is TGTGCCTGGAGTGAGGACGGTAGCTCCTACAATGAGCAGTTCTTC.